The sequence of this TCR beta chain was determined in a study of cytotoxic CD8 clonotypes in ibrutinib-treated CLL. At the level of the study: The patients comprised roughly 10 relapsed/refractory and about 15 treatment-naive cases, around 18 IGHV unmutated. After median approximately 70 months, approximately 14 stayed in remission, around twelve progressed; responses roughly 24 partial, 2 complete.

A word on this clone: As yet, its antigen is unknown.

Regarding the study as a whole: Progressing patients had sampling times that differed from those of sustained-remission patients.

This CDR3 spans 16 amino acids. CDR1 is SGHTA, CDR2 FQGTGA, per germline. Trimming left V 5 bases short and J 1 base short, with 14 bases between. Profiling relied on immunoSEQ multiplex PCR, and the TCRdb table lists in-frame clones only, not all of them. Of some 130,000 clones listed, 75% to 95% are singletons. The chain uses TRBV7-3 and TRBJ2-2; no reliable D call. The source of this sequence is a human donor with chronic lymphocytic leukemia. Sequenced here: PBMCs, sampled after 12 months of ibrutinib treatment. The CDR3 reads CASSPGLTLNTGELFF. CDR3 DNA: TGTGCCAGCAGCCCTGGCCTTACCCTGAACACCGGGGAGCTGTTTTTT.